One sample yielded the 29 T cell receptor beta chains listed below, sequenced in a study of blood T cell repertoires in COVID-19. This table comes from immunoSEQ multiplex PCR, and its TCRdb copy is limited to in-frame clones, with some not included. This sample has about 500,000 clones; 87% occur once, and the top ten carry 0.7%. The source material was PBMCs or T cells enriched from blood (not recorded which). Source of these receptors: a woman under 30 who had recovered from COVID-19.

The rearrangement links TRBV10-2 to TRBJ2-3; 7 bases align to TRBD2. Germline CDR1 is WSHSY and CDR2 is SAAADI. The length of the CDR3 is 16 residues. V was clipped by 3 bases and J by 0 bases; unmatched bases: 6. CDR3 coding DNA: TGCGCCAGCAGTGATAGTCGGCGGGGGAGCACAGATACGCAGTATTTT. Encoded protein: CASSDSRRGSTDTQYF.

The CDR3 bases are TGTGCCAGCAGCCCCTCGGGGGGTTATGGCTACACCTTC. Translating it yields CASSPSGGYGYTF. This chain uses TRBV6-5 with TRBJ1-2; possibly TRBD1 for D (5 bases). This CDR3 contains 13 residues. Germline CDR1 and CDR2: MNHEY and SVGAGI. The germline V and J ends were trimmed by 6 bases and 5 bases, with 13 bases remaining between them.

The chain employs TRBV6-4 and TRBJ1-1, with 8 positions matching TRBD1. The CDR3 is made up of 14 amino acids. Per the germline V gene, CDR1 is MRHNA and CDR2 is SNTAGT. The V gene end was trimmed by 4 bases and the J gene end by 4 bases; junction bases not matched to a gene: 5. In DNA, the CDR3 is TGTGCCAGCAGTGCTGGACAGGGAGGCACTGAAGCTTTCTTT. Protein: CASSAGQGGTEAFF.

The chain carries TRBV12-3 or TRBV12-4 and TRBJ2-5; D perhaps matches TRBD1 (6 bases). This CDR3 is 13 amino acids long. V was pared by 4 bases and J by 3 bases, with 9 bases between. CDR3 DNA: TGTGCCAGCAGTTCGAACAGGGAAGAGACCCAGTACTTC. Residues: CASSSNREETQYF.

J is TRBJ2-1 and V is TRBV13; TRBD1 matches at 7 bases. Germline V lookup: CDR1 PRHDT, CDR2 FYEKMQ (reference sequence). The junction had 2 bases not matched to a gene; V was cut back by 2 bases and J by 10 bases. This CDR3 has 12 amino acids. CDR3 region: CASSLTGEEQFF. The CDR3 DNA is TGTGCCAGCAGCTTAACAGGGGAGGAGCAGTTCTTC.

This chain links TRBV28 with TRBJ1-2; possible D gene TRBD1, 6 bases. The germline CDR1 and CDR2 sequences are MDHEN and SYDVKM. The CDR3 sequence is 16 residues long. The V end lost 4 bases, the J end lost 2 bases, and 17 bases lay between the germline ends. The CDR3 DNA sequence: TGTGCCAGCAGTTACCCGGGACACACTATCAACTATGGCTACACCTTC. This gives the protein CASSYPGHTINYGYTF.

The CDR3 bases are TGTGCCAGTAGTGAGCACAGGAACACTGAAGCTTTCTTT. This gives the protein CASSEHRNTEAFF. The chain is built from TRBV19 and TRBJ1-1; D is ambiguous. Per germline, CDR1 LNHDA and CDR2 SQIVND (reference sequence). The germline V and J ends were trimmed by 5 bases and 1 base, with 8 bases remaining between them. The CDR3 loop spans 13 amino acids.

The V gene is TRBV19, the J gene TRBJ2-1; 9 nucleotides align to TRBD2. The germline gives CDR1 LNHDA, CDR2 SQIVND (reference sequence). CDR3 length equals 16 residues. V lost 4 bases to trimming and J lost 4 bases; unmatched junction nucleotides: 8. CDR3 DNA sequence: TGTGCCAGTAGTACTATAGCGGGGGAGTGGTACAATGAGCAGTTCTTC. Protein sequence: CASSTIAGEWYNEQFF.

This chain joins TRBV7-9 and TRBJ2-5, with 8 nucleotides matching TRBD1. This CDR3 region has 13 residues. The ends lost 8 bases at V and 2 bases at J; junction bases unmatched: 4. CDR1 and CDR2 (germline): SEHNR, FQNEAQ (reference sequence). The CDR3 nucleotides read TGTGCCAGCGCAGGGGGCTCTCAAGAGACCCAGTACTTC. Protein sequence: CASAGGSQETQYF.

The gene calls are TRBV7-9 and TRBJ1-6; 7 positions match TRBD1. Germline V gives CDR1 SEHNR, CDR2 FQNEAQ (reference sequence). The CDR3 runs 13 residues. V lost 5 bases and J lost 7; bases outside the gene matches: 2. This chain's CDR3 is CASSTGVNSPLHF. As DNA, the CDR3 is TGTGCCAGCAGCACAGGGGTGAATTCACCCCTCCACTTT. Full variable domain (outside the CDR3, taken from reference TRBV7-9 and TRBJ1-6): DTGVSQNPRHKITKRGQNVTFRCDPISEHNRLYWYRQTLGQGPEFLTYFQNEAQLEKSRLLSDRFSAERPKGSFSTLEIQRTEQGDSAMYLCASSTGVNSPLHFGNGTRLTVT.

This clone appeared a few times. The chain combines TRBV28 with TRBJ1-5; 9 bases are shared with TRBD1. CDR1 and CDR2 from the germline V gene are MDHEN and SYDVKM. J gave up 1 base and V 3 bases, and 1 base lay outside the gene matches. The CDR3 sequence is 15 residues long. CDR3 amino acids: CASSLGQGSNQPQHF. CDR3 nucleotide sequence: TGTGCCAGCAGTTTGGGACAGGGAAGCAATCAGCCCCAGCATTTT. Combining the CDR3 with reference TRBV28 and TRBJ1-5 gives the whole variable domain DVKVTQSSRYLVKRTGEKVFLECVQDMDHENMFWYRQDPGLGLRLIYFSYDVKMKEKGDIPEGYSVSREKKERFSLILESASTNQTSMYLCASSLGQGSNQPQHFGDGTRLSIL.

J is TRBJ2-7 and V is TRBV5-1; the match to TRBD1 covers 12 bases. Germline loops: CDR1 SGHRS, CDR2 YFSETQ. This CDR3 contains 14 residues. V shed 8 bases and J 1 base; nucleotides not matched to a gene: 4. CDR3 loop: CASSGQGASYEQYF. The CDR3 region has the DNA TGCGCCAGTTCGGGACAGGGGGCTTCCTACGAGCAGTACTTC.

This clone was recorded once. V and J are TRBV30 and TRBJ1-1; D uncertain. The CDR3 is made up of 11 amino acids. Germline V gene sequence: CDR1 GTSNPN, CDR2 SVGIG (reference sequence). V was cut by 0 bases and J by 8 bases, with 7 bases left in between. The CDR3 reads CAWSVRLEAFF. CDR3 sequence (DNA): TGTGCCTGGAGTGTACGCCTAGAAGCTTTCTTT.

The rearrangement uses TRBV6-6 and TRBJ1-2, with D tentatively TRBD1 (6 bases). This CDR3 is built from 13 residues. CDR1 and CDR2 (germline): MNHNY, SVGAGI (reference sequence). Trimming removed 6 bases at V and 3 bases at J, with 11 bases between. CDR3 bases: TGTGCCAGCAGCGGAGGACAGCACTATGGCTACACCTTC. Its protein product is CASSGGQHYGYTF.

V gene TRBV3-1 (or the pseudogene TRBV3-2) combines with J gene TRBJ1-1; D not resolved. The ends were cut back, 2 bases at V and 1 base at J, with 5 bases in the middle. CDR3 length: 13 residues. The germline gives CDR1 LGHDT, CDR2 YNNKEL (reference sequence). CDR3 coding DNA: TGTGCCAGCAGCCAAATTAAGAACACTGAAGCTTTCTTT. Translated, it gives CASSQIKNTEAFF.

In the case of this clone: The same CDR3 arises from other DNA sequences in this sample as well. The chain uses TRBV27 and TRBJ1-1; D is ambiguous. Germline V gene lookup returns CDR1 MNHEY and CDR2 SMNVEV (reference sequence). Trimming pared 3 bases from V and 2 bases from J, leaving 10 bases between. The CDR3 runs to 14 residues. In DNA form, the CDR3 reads TGTGCCAGCAGTTTCCGAGGCGGTAACACTGAAGCTTTCTTT. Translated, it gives CASSFRGGNTEAFF.

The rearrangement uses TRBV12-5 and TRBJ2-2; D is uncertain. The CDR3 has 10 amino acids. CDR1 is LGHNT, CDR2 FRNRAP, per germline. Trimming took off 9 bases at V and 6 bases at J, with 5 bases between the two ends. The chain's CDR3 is CASLSGELFF. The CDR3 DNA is TGTGCTAGCCTATCCGGGGAGCTGTTTTTT. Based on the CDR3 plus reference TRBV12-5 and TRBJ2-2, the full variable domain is DARVTQTPRHKVTEMGQEVTMRCQPILGHNTVFWYRQTMMQGLELLAYFRNRAPLDDSGMPKDRFSAEMPDATLATLKIQPSEPRDSAVYFCASLSGELFFGEGSRLTVL.

The CDR3 DNA sequence: TGTGCCAGCAGTGGGGAGGTAGGCACTGAAGCTTTCTTT. It specifies CASSGEVGTEAFF. This chain joins TRBV2 and TRBJ1-1; D unclear. Trimming left V 4 bases short and J 4 bases short, with 10 bases between. This CDR3 has 13 residues. Germline V gene data show CDR1 as SNHLY and CDR2 as FYNNEI.

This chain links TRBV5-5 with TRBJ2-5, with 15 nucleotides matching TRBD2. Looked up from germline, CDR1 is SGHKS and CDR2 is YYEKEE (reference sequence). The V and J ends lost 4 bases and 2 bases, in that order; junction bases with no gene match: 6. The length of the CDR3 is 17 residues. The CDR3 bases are TGTGCCAGCAGCGCTACGGGACTAGCGGGGGGACAAGAGACCCAGTACTTC. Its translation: CASSATGLAGGQETQYF.

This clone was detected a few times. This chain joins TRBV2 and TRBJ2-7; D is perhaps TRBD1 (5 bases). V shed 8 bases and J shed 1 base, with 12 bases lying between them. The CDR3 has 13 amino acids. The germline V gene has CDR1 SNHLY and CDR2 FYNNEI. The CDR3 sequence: CASVQALSYEQYF. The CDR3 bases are TGTGCCAGCGTACAGGCTCTATCCTACGAGCAGTACTTC.

The CDR3 protein is CASRQSWAYEQYF. CDR3 bases: TGTGCCAGCAGACAATCCTGGGCTTACGAGCAGTACTTC. The chain links TRBV12-3 or TRBV12-4 to TRBJ2-7, with unresolved D. CDR3 length: 13 residues. V shed 6 bases and J shed 4 bases, with 13 bases lying between them.

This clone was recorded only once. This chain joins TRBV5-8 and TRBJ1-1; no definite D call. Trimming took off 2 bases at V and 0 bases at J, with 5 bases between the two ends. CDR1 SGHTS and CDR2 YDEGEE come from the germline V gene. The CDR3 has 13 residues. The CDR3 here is CASSLEMNTEAFF. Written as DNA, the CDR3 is TGTGCCAGCAGCTTAGAGATGAACACTGAAGCTTTCTTT.

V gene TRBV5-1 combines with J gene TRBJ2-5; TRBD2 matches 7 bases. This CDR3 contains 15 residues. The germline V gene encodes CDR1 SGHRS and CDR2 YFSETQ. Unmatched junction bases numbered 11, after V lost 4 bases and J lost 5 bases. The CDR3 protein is CASSVNAGDEETQYF. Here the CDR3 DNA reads TGCGCCAGCAGCGTTAATGCGGGGGATGAGGAGACCCAGTACTTC. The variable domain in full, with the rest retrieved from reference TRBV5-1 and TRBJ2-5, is KAGVTQTPRYLIKTRGQQVTLSCSPISGHRSVSWYQQTPGQGLQFLFEYFSETQRNKGNFPGRFSGRQFSNSRSEMNVSTLELGDSALYLCASSVNAGDEETQYFGPGTRLLVL.

The CDR3 coding sequence is TGTGCTAGTGGTTTGACTCTAGTGGCCATATATTTT. Its protein product is CASGLTLVAIYF. V is TRBV12-5 and J is TRBJ1-3, with no clear D. The ends were cut back, 2 bases at V and 11 bases at J, with 10 bases in the middle. The CDR3 has 12 amino acids. The germline CDR1 and CDR2 sequences are LGHNT and FRNRAP.

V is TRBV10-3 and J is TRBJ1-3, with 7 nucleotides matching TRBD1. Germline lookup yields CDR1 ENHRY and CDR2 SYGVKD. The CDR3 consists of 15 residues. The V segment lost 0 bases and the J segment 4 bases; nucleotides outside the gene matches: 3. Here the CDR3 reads CAISESPGGGNTIYF. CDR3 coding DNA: TGTGCCATCAGTGAGTCGCCAGGGGGAGGAAACACCATATATTTT.

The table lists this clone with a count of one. In DNA, the CDR3 is TGCGCCAGCAGCTTGTCGGCTAGCGGGGGCCCCTATAGCACAGATACGCAGTATTTT. Protein sequence: CASSLSASGGPYSTDTQYF. This chain connects TRBV5-1 to TRBJ2-3; 10 nucleotides agree with TRBD2. The CDR3 covers 19 residues. Trimming cost V 1 base and J 0 bases; bases outside gene matches: 11. Looked up from germline, CDR1 is SGHRS and CDR2 is YFSETQ.

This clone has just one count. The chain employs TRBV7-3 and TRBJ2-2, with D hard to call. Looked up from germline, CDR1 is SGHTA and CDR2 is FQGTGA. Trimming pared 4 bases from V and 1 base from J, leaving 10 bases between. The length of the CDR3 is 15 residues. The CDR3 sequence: CASSSRPGNTGELFF. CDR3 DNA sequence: TGTGCCAGCAGCTCCCGCCCAGGGAACACCGGGGAGCTGTTTTTT.

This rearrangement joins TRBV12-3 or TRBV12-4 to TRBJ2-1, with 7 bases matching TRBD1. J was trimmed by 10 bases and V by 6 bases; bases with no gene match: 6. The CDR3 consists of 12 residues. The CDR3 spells CASRYPGQEQFF. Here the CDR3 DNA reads TGTGCCAGCAGATATCCGGGACAGGAGCAGTTCTTC.

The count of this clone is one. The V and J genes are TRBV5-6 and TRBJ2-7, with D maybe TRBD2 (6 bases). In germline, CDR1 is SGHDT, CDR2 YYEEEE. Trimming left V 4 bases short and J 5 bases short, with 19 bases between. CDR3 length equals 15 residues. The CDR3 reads CASSTSNRDFDEQYF. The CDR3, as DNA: TGTGCCAGCAGCACTAGTAACCGGGACTTCGACGAGCAGTACTTC.